Following are 3 T cell receptor beta chains from one sample sequenced in a study of cytomegalovirus exposure and HLA in healthy donors. Researchers ran the PCR with 60 Vbeta and 13 Jbeta primers. Repertoires were generated with immunoSEQ multiplex PCR, while TCRdb's copy carries only in-frame clones and drops some. This sample has approximately 73,000 clones; under 85% occur once, and the top ten carry approximately 20%. The material sequenced was PBMCs. The receptors stem from a woman in her 40s in good health and CMV-seropositive.

The chain links TRBV30 to TRBJ1-2; TRBD1 is a possible D gene (6 bases). From germline, CDR1 is GTSNPN and CDR2 SVGIG (reference sequence). Between the trimmed V and J ends, which lost 2 bases and 6 bases, there was a span of 10 bases. The CDR3 covers 12 residues. Here the CDR3 reads CAWSKGGDGYTF. The CDR3 DNA reads as TGTGCCTGGAGTAAAGGGGGAGATGGCTACACCTTC.

This chain uses TRBV7-2 with TRBJ2-7; 9 nucleotides agree with TRBD1. The ends lost 2 bases at V and 3 bases at J; junction bases unmatched: 5. The CDR3 runs to 15 residues. CDR1 SGHTA and CDR2 FQGNSA come from the germline V gene. In DNA form, the CDR3 reads TGTGCCAGCAGCTTACAACAGGGGGCTTTCTACGAGCAGTACTTC. Translated, it gives CASSLQQGAFYEQYF.

This chain connects TRBV29-1 to TRBJ2-1, with 10 bases matching TRBD2. The CDR3 sequence is 13 residues long. Losses at the gene ends were 7 bases for V and 7 bases for J; bases not matched to a gene: 7. Germline-derived CDR1 and CDR2 are SQVTM and ANQGSEA. CDR3 protein: CSARAGGRNEQFF. Here the CDR3 DNA reads TGCAGCGCCCGAGCGGGAGGGAGGAATGAGCAGTTCTTC.